The present TCR beta chain was sequenced within a study of T cell changes during pregnancy in multiple sclerosis. Some clones are missing from TCRdb's copy, which holds only in-frame ones; the method was immunoSEQ multiplex PCR. The table shows over 45,000 clones, with 80% to 95% occurring only once. The germline gives CDR1 LNHDA, CDR2 SQIVND (reference sequence). Trimming pared 1 base from V and 7 bases from J, leaving 10 bases between. This CDR3 has 13 residues. This clone was seen just once. This clonotype was sampled from a female donor with multiple sclerosis, enrolled in a pregnancy study. This rearrangement joins TRBV19 to TRBJ2-5; D is possibly TRBD1 (5 bases). The sequenced sample was peripheral blood, obtained in the third trimester of pregnancy. In DNA form, the CDR3 reads TGTGCCAGTAGTATAGGGGGCCTAGGGACCCAGTACTTC. It translates to CASSIGGLGTQYF.